The T cell receptor (beta chain) under discussion was sequenced for a study of OX40 agonist ivuxolimab in advanced cancers. Overall study context: Three dose-escalation patients had partial responses: one with hepatocellular carcinoma and two with cutaneous melanoma. General observations from the study: Some patients who did not respond also had low normalized T-cell clonal expansion.

The germline gives CDR1 MNHEY, CDR2 SVGAGI. This CDR3 comprises 14 residues. V was clipped by 7 bases and J by 2 bases; unmatched bases: 4. Sequenced by immunoSEQ multiplex PCR; TCRdb stores in-frame clones only, minus some. The data contain nearly 90,000 clones, 87% of them singletons. For this clone: What it binds is not known.

The source is an adult with an advanced solid tumor such as melanoma, head and neck, liver or kidney cancer. The sequencing used CD4+ or CD8+ T cells sorted from blood, collected in a trial of the OX40 agonist ivuxolimab. The V gene is TRBV6-5, the J gene TRBJ2-7; 11 bases fit TRBD2. The CDR3 DNA sequence: TGTGCCAGCAAACAGACTAGCGGGACCTACGAGCAGTACTTC. Protein product: CASKQTSGTYEQYF.